This T cell receptor (beta chain) was identified during a study of shared clonotypes between healthy human individuals. V gave up 4 bases and J gave up 9 bases; unmatched junction bases: 5. The length of the CDR3 is 13 residues. Germline V gives CDR1 KGHSH, CDR2 LQKENI. Worth noting for this clone: Its antigen is unknown.

Sequencing was at deep level. Using immunoSEQ multiplex PCR, the repertoire was profiled, and TCRdb retains in-frame clones only, with some absent. In the table there are millions of clones, roughly 95% of which are singletons. Subsets obtained from CD4+ cells comprised CD45RA+ naive and CD45RA-negative memory cells. General study points: Sampling included only blood; tissue repertoires likely differ. A small donor pool kept down the genetic and exposure-history diversity that was represented.

Specimen: naive CD4+ T cells sorted from blood. Subset given: CD45RA+ positively selected. The sequence was collected from a man between 18 and 35 years old in good health. The J gene is TRBJ1-5, the V gene TRBV18, with TRBD1 matching over 8 bases. The DNA for the CDR3 is TGTGCCAGCTCACGGGACAGGAACCTGCCCCAGCATTTT. Amino acids: CASSRDRNLPQHF. Complete variable domain (other parts from reference TRBV18 and TRBJ1-5): NAGVMQNPRHLVRRRGQEARLRCSPMKGHSHVYWYRQLPEEGLKFMVYLQKENIIDESGMPKERFSAEFPKEGPSILRIQQVVRGDSAAYFCASSRDRNLPQHFGDGTRLSIL.